Below, one T cell receptor (beta chain) is given with its context. Its antigen is unidentified. The entry originates in a study of cytomegalovirus exposure and HLA in healthy donors. Study-wide background: Assignment to the Caucasian-associated ancestry cluster applied to 81% of the approximately 400 genotyped donors.

PCR used 60 Vbeta primers and 13 Jbeta primers. Assay used: immunoSEQ multiplex PCR; TCRdb lists only in-frame clones, some missing. The table includes roughly 150,000 clones, roughly 74% detected once. Findings of the study overall: TCR association rates varied by HLA locus in a later analysis, with DRB1 highest and HLA-C lowest. Some V segments, TRBV6-2 and TRBV6-3 among them, were indistinguishable and were therefore excluded. The classifier was said to identify cytomegalovirus status with high specificity and sensitivity.

CDR1 and CDR2 from the germline V gene are PRHDT and FYEKMQ (reference sequence). This CDR3 is built from 15 residues. Trimming removed 1 base at V and 3 bases at J, with 12 bases between. The J gene is TRBJ2-5, the V gene TRBV13; weak D call: TRBD1 (6 bases). This sequence originates from a man aged 18 to 29 in good health and CMV-seropositive. Source material: PBMCs. As DNA, the CDR3 is TGTGCCAGCAGCTTAGAGCACTCAGGGGAAGAGACCCAGTACTTC. It is translated as CASSLEHSGEETQYF.